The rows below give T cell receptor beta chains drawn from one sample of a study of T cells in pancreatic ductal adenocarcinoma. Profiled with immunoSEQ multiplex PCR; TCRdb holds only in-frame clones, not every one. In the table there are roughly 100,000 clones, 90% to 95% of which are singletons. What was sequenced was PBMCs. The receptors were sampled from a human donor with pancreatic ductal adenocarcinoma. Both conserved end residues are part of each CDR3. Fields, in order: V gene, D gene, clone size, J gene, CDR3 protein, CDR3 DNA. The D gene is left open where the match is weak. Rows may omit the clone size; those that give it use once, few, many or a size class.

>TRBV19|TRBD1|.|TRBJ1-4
CASGDRSTYEKLFF
TGTGCCAGTGGGGACAGATCTACCTATGAAAAACTGTTTTTT
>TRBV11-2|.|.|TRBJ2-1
CASSPLGSRGEQFF
TGTGCCAGCAGCCCCCTAGGTAGTAGGGGTGAGCAGTTCTTC
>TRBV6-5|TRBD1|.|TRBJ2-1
CASRPGGRDEQFF
TGTGCCAGCAGACCAGGGGGTAGGGATGAGCAGTTCTTC
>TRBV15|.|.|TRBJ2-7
CATRRGGPSYEQYF
TGTGCCACCAGAAGGGGCGGCCCTTCCTACGAGCAGTACTTC
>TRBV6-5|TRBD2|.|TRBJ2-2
CASSSGGRIGELFF
TGTGCCAGCAGTTCGGGCGGGAGGATCGGGGAGCTGTTTTTT
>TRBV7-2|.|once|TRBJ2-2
CASSLWTSTGELFF
TGTGCCAGCAGCTTATGGACTTCAACCGGGGAGCTGTTTTTT
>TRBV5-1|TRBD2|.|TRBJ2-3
CASSFLPGLDTDTQYF
TGCGCCAGCAGCTTCTTACCGGGACTAGACACAGATACGCAGTATTTT
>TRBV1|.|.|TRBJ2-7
CTSSPGGFSYEQYF
TGCACCAGCAGCCCGGGGGGTTTCTCCTACGAGCAGTACTTC
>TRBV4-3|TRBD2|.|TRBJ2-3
CASSQDSSLAGTDTQYF
TGCGCCAGCAGCCAAGATAGCTCGCTAGCGGGCACAGATACGCAGTATTTT
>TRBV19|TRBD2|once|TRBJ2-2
CASSITSGRGNTGELFF
TGTGCCAGTAGTATAACTAGCGGGAGAGGGAACACCGGGGAGCTGTTTTTT
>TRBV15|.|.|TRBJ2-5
CATSRDRAQETQYF
TGTGCCACCAGCAGAGACAGGGCCCAAGAGACCCAGTACTTC
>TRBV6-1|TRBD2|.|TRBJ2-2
CASRGTTGPGELFF
TGTGCCAGCAGGGGGACTACAGGACCCGGGGAGCTGTTTTTT
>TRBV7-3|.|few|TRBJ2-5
CASSLGMAQQETQYF
TGTGCCAGCAGCTTAGGAATGGCACAGCAAGAGACCCAGTACTTC
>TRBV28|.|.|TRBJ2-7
CASRAGGPYEQYF
TGTGCCAGCAGGGCCGGAGGGCCCTACGAGCAGTACTTC
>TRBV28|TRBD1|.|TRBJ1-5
CASSLGQGSHLRQPQHF
TGTGCCAGCAGTTTGGGACAGGGTAGTCATCTTCGTCAGCCCCAGCATTTT
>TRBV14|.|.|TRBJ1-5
CASSPAGGLAYSNQPQHF
TGTGCCAGCAGCCCAGCCGGGGGATTAGCGTATAGCAATCAGCCCCAGCATTTT
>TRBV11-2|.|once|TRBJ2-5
CASSLVEETQYF
TGTGCCAGCAGCTTAGTCGAAGAGACCCAGTACTTC
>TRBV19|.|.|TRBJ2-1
CASSLSPPLGGEQFF
TGTGCCAGTAGTTTAAGCCCTCCCCTCGGCGGAGAGCAGTTCTTC
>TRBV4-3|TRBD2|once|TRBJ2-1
CASSHTPGLADNEQFF
TGCGCCAGCAGCCATACACCGGGACTAGCGGACAATGAGCAGTTCTTC
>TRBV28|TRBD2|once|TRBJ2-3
CASSFTGRAAADTQYF
TGTGCCAGCAGTTTCACCGGGAGGGCCGCGGCAGATACGCAGTATTTT
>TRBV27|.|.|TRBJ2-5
CASSLGGEETQYF
TGTGCCAGCAGTTTAGGAGGGGAAGAGACCCAGTACTTC
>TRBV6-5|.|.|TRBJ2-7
CASRSQQGSYEQYF
TGTGCCAGCAGGTCCCAACAGGGCTCCTACGAGCAGTACTTC
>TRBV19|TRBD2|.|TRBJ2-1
CASSRGTTVNEQFF
TGTGCCAGTAGTAGAGGGACTACCGTCAATGAGCAGTTCTTC
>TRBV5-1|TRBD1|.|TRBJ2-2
CASATGAISGELFF
TGCGCCAGCGCAACAGGGGCCATCTCAGGGGAGCTGTTTTTT
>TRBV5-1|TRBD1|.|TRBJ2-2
CASSLRRGTGGTGELFF
TGCGCCAGCAGCCTACGCCGAGGGACAGGGGGGACCGGGGAGCTGTTTTTT
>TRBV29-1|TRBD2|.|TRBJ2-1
CSVIPLAGVSNEQFF
TGCAGCGTTATTCCACTAGCGGGAGTTAGCAATGAGCAGTTCTTC
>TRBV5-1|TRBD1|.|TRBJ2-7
CASGKPGRQGASYEQYF
TGCGCCAGCGGCAAACCGGGTAGACAGGGAGCCTCCTACGAGCAGTACTTC
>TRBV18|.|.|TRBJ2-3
CASSPQGQGADTQYF
TGTGCCAGCTCACCTCAGGGGCAGGGTGCAGATACGCAGTATTTT
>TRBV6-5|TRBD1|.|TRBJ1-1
CASSFRTGQPKAFF
TGTGCCAGCAGTTTTCGGACAGGTCAGCCTAAAGCTTTCTTT
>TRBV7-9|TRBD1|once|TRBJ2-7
CASSLIMLADRVYEQYF
TGTGCCAGCAGCTTAATCATGCTGGCGGACAGGGTCTACGAGCAGTACTTC
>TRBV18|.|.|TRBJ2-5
CASSPSRRGETQYF
TGTGCCAGCTCACCTTCTAGGAGAGGAGAGACCCAGTACTTC
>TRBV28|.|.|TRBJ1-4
CASREVNGEKLFF
TGTGCCAGCAGAGAGGTCAACGGGGAAAAACTGTTTTTT
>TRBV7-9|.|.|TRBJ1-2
CASSSGDSNYGYTF
TGTGCCAGCAGCTCCGGGGATTCCAACTATGGCTACACCTTC
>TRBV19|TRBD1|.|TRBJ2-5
CASSTRQGEETQYF
TGTGCCAGTAGTACCCGACAGGGCGAAGAGACCCAGTACTTC
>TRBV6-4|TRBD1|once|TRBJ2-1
CASSDGTGARGEQFF
TGTGCCAGCAGTGACGGGACAGGGGCTAGGGGTGAGCAGTTCTTC
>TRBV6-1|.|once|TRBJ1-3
CASSESMVSVGNTIYF
TGTGCCAGCAGTGAAAGCATGGTGAGCGTTGGAAACACCATATATTTT
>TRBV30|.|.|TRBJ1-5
CAWATASNQPQHF
TGTGCCTGGGCTACAGCTAGCAATCAGCCCCAGCATTTT
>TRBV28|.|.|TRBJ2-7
CATSQGFYEQYF
TGTGCCACGTCGCAGGGGTTCTACGAGCAGTACTTC
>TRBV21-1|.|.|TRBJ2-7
CASSKGTDWPRYEQYF
TGTGCCAGCAGCAAAGGGACGGACTGGCCCCGCTACGAGCAGTACTTC
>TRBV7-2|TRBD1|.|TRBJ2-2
CASSSTGTGGAGELFF
TGTGCCAGCAGCTCTACCGGGACAGGGGGGGCCGGGGAGCTGTTTTTT
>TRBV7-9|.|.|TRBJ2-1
CASSLTGSYNEQFF
TGTGCCAGCAGCTTAACAGGGTCCTACAATGAGCAGTTCTTC
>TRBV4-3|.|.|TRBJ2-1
CASSQGRWYEQFF
TGCGCCAGCAGCCAAGGGAGGTGGTATGAGCAGTTCTTC
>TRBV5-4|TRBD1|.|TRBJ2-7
CASSLGQGDYEQYF
TGTGCCAGCAGCTTGGGACAGGGGGATTACGAGCAGTACTTC
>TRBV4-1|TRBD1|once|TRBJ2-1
CASSQVPTGEAVGLRGEQFF
TGCGCCAGCAGCCAAGTTCCGACAGGGGAAGCCGTTGGTCTTCGGGGTGAGCAGTTCTTC
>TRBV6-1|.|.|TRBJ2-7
CASSAAALRPLHGGGQYF
TGTGCCAGCAGTGCGGCCGCACTACGACCCTTGCATGGCGGAGGGCAGTACTTC
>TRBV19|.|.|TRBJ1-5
CASSMDFPKPQHF
TGTGCCAGTAGTATGGACTTCCCGAAGCCCCAGCATTTT
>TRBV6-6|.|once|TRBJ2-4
CASSPHEVVAKNIQYF
TGTGCCAGCAGCCCCCACGAGGTGGTGGCCAAAAACATTCAGTACTTC